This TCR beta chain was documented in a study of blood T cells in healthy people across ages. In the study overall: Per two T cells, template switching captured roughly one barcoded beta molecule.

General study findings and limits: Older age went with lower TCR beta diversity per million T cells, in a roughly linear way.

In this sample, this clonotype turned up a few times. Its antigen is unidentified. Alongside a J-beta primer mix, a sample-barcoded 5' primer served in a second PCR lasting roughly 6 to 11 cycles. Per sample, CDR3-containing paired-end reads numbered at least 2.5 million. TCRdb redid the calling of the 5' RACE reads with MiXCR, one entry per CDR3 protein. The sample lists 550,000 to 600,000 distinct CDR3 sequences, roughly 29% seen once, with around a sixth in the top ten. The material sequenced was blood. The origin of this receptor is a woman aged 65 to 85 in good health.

CDR3 sequence: CSAAIGYRGNEQFF. The CDR3 DNA follows: TGCAGTGCCGCGATAGGATACAGGGGGAATGAGCAGTTCTTC. The genes are TRBV20-1 and TRBJ2-1; 8 nucleotides agree with TRBD1. The trim removed 6 bases at V and 7 bases at J, leaving 11 bases unmatched. This CDR3 spans 14 amino acids. CDR1 and CDR2 from the germline V gene are DFQATT and SNEGSKA (reference sequence).